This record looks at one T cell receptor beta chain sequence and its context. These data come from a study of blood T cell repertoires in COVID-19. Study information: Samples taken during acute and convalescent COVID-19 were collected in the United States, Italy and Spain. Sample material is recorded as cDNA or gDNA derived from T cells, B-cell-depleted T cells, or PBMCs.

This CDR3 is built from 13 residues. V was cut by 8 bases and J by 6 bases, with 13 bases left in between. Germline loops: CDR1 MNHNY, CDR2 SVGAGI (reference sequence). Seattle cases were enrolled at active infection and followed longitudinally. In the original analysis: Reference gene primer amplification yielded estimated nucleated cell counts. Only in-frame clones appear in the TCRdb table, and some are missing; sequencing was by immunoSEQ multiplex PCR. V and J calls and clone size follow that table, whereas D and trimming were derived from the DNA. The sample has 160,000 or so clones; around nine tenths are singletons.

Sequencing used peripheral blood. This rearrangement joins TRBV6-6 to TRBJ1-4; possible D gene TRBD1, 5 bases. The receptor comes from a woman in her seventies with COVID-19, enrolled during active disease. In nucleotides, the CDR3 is TGTGCCAGCCAAGACGCCAGGGATGAAAAACTGTTTTTT. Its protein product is CASQDARDEKLFF.